The sequence of this TCR beta chain was determined in a study of PD-1 blockade in mismatch repair-deficient tumors. The data were produced by immunoSEQ multiplex PCR, yet TCRdb's version contains in-frame clones alone and is incomplete. Among under 25,000 clones listed, around four fifths were seen once. This clone was observed a single time. The sequence derives from an adult with mismatch repair-deficient cancer. Sequenced material: peripheral blood, taken 2 weeks after starting pembrolizumab.

CDR3 DNA sequence: TGTGCCAGCAACCCTAGCGGAGCCACAGATACGCAGTATTTT. Amino acid sequence: CASNPSGATDTQYF. This chain links TRBV9 with TRBJ2-3, with 7 positions matching TRBD2. The CDR3 has 14 residues. Looked up from germline, CDR1 is SGDLS and CDR2 is YYNGEE. With V trimmed by 6 bases and J by 2 bases, 6 bases remained unmatched.